The clone carrying this T cell receptor beta chain has a handful of counts. This entry belongs to a study of blood T cell repertoires in COVID-19. Method: immunoSEQ multiplex PCR; TCRdb's copy keeps in-frame clones and lacks some. In the table there are about 200,000 clones, 84% of which are singletons. Per germline, CDR1 SGHRS and CDR2 YFSETQ. Trimming shortened V by 3 bases and J by 1 base, and 16 bases separated the two germline ends. This CDR3 is built from 16 residues. The chain employs TRBV5-1 and TRBJ1-2, with D possibly TRBD1 on 6 matching bases. This TCR was recovered from a woman between 45 and 65 years old with active or convalescent COVID-19. Sequenced: peripheral blood. The CDR3 DNA follows: TGCGCCAGCAGCTCTGTTATCTTGGACAGTAACTATGGCTACACCTTC. This encodes CASSSVILDSNYGYTF. The complete variable domain, with remaining parts taken from reference TRBV5-1 and TRBJ1-2, reads KAGVTQTPRYLIKTRGQQVTLSCSPISGHRSVSWYQQTPGQGLQFLFEYFSETQRNKGNFPGRFSGRQFSNSRSEMNVSTLELGDSALYLCASSSVILDSNYGYTFGSGTRLTVV.